A single sample gave rise to the 2 T cell receptor beta chains below, sequenced in a study of CD8+ T cells in alopecia areata. cDNA prepared by RNA extraction and subsequent reverse transcription served as the template for sequencing. Using immunoSEQ multiplex PCR, the repertoire was profiled, and TCRdb retains in-frame clones only, with some absent. The sample lists about 170,000 clones; 67% were seen once. The specimen comprised CD8+ T cells sorted from blood, sampled at week 0. The receptors were sampled from a human donor with alopecia areata.

A few counts support this clone. The chain recombines TRBV13 with TRBJ2-1; 8 bases match TRBD2. V shed 2 bases and J 5 bases; nucleotides not matched to a gene: 14. In germline, CDR1 is PRHDT, CDR2 FYEKMQ (reference sequence). This CDR3 has 18 residues. The CDR3 sequence: CASSLNGGALAINNEQFF. DNA of the CDR3: TGTGCCAGCAGCTTAAACGGGGGGGCTTTGGCCATTAACAATGAGCAGTTCTTC.

The chain carries TRBV13 and TRBJ2-3; TRBD1 matches at 7 bases. J lost 1 base, V lost 5 bases, and 12 bases had no gene match. The CDR3 loop spans 17 amino acids. Germline loops: CDR1 PRHDT, CDR2 FYEKMQ (reference sequence). The CDR3, as DNA: TGTGCCAGCAGCCCAGCACTGGGACAGCCTGGCACAGATACGCAGTATTTT. The encoded protein is CASSPALGQPGTDTQYF.